The 18 T cell receptor beta chains in this list originate from one sample, sequenced in a study of T cell repertoires in cytomegalovirus infection. TCRdb analysed the reads with MiXCR anew, one entry per CDR3 protein. The table has around 800,000 distinct CDR3 sequences, around a third seen once. What these receptors recognize is not known. The sequences come from cultured CD8+ T cells from PBMCs, collected from culture after CMV antigen stimulation. Receptors originate from a human donor in good health (CMV status not recorded). Some clones in this sample may be carry-over from other donors' samples.

This clonotype was found many times. V usage is TRBV7-8 and J usage is TRBJ2-3, with D possibly matching TRBD2 (6 bases). Trimming cost V 1 base and J 1 base, with 24 bases left between them. Germline lookup yields CDR1 SGHVS and CDR2 FQNEAQ. CDR3 size: 20 residues. The chain's CDR3 is CASSLERGGLGGWGTDTQYF. In DNA, the CDR3 is TGTGCCAGCAGCTTAGAGAGGGGAGGCTTGGGGGGTTGGGGCACAGATACGCAGTATTTT.

This clonotype appeared a few times. This sequence joins TRBV5-4 and TRBJ2-6; D possibly corresponds to TRBD1 (6 bases). CDR3 length: 16 residues. Trimming removed 0 bases at V and 2 bases at J, with 9 bases between. The germline V gene encodes CDR1 SGHNT and CDR2 YYREEE (reference sequence). Here the CDR3 reads CASSLVWGPGANVLTF. The CDR3 bases are TGTGCCAGCAGCTTGGTCTGGGGGCCTGGGGCCAACGTCCTGACTTTC.

V and J are TRBV7-2 and TRBJ2-5; D is uncertain. The CDR3 is 20 residues long. Deletions cut 1 base from V and 1 base from J, with 25 bases between. CDR1 is SGHTA, CDR2 FQGNSA, per germline. CDR3 nucleotides: TGTGCCAGCAGCTTAGAAGAGAGGTTTAGGGCCAAATGGGGCCAAGAGACCCAGTACTTC. This sequence encodes CASSLEERFRAKWGQETQYF.

The CDR3 loop reads CAIKAWTFATNEKLFF. In DNA, the CDR3 is TGTGCCATCAAAGCTTGGACATTTGCAACTAATGAAAAACTGTTTTTT. The chain recombines TRBV10-3 with TRBJ1-4, with D tentatively TRBD1 (5 bases). This CDR3 region has 16 residues. Trimming cost V 7 bases and J 0 bases, with 15 bases left between them. In germline, CDR1 is ENHRY, CDR2 SYGVKD.

This chain uses TRBV12-3 or TRBV12-4 with TRBJ2-7; D uncertain. The CDR3 totals 15 residues. The ends were cut back, 5 bases at V and 4 bases at J, with 18 bases in the middle. This chain's CDR3 is CASSPPASSPYEQYF. In nucleotides, the CDR3 is TGTGCCAGCAGTCCACCGGCGTCCTCACCTTACGAGCAGTACTTC.

The chain employs TRBV4-3 and TRBJ1-4, with 8 bases aligning to TRBD1. The germline gives CDR1 LGHNA, CDR2 YSLEER. The CDR3 contains 15 residues. V dropped 3 bases and J dropped 6; count of bases not matched to a gene: 6. The chain's CDR3 is CASSHRQGMDEKLFF. CDR3 in DNA: TGCGCCAGCAGCCACCGACAGGGGATGGATGAAAAACTGTTTTTT.

The V call is TRBV6-2 or TRBV6-3, the J call TRBJ2-7; D possibly matches TRBD1 or TRBD2 (5 bases each). The CDR3 extends over 15 amino acids. Germline-derived CDR1 and CDR2 are MNHEY and SVGEGT. Trimming cost V 2 bases and J 4 bases, with 15 bases left between them. Written as DNA, the CDR3 is TGTGCCAGCAGTTACCCCCAGGGAGAGGGATACGAGCAGTACTTC. It codes for CASSYPQGEGYEQYF.

The J gene is TRBJ1-3, the V gene TRBV5-1; no firm D call. V shed 0 bases and J shed 4 bases, with 11 bases lying between them. The CDR3 covers 15 residues. CDR1 and CDR2 from the germline V gene are SGHRS and YFSETQ. In DNA, the CDR3 is TGCGCCAGCAGCTTGGACACTCATGGGGGAAACACCATATATTTT. Translation: CASSLDTHGGNTIYF.

The chain links TRBV6-5 to TRBJ2-2, with TRBD2 as a possible D gene (5 bases). CDR3 length: 15 residues. V was cut by 1 base and J by 5 bases, with 11 bases left in between. Germline CDR1 and CDR2: MNHEY and SVGAGI. The CDR3 DNA reads as TGTGCCAGCAGTTACTATGACCCGGGAACCGGGGAGCTGTTTTTT. It encodes CASSYYDPGTGELFF.

This clonotype was detected a few times. The chain employs TRBV24-1 and TRBJ2-2; D gene ambiguous. V was pared by 4 bases and J by 0 bases, with 11 bases between. Germline loops: CDR1 KGHDR, CDR2 SFDVKD. The CDR3 is made up of 16 amino acids. CDR3 amino acids: CATSEVRTPNTGELFF. In nucleotides, the CDR3 is TGTGCCACCAGTGAAGTGAGGACCCCGAACACCGGGGAGCTGTTTTTT.

CDR3 protein: CASSGSYNNSPLHF. CDR3 DNA sequence: TGTGCCAGCAGTGGGTCCTACAATAATTCACCCCTCCACTTT. V and J are TRBV27 and TRBJ1-6, with D hard to call. With 5 bases removed from V and 5 bases from J, the gap between germline ends came to 10 bases. This CDR3 spans 14 amino acids. CDR1 is MNHEY, CDR2 SMNVEV, per germline (reference sequence).

As DNA, the CDR3 is TGCGCCAGCAGCTCTCGACAGGGGAGCGAAAAACTGTTTTTT. Its protein is CASSSRQGSEKLFF. J is TRBJ1-4 and V is TRBV5-1; the match to TRBD1 covers 8 bases. Germline loops: CDR1 SGHRS, CDR2 YFSETQ. The CDR3 has 14 residues. Losses at the gene ends were 3 bases for V and 8 bases for J; bases not matched to a gene: 6.

In this sample, this clonotype turned up a few times. The chain recombines TRBV19 with TRBJ2-1, with unresolved D. V shed 5 bases and J shed 5 bases, with 16 bases lying between them. The CDR3 totals 15 residues. The germline V gene has CDR1 LNHDA and CDR2 SQIVND (reference sequence). The DNA of the CDR3 is TGTGCCAGTAGTCAAAAAAGGGTGCGGAACAATGAGCAGTTCTTC. This encodes CASSQKRVRNNEQFF.

This clonotype was observed a handful of times. This chain uses TRBV9 with TRBJ2-3, with 9 bases identical to TRBD1. The CDR3 length is 15 residues. Germline-derived CDR1 and CDR2 are SGDLS and YYNGEE. J lost 3 bases, V lost 3 bases, and 5 bases had no gene match. This CDR3 is CASSAWDRVTDTQYF. CDR3 sequence (DNA): TGTGCCAGCAGCGCGTGGGACAGGGTGACAGATACGCAGTATTTT.

Notes on this clonotype: Sequence at one end of the junction differs from germline and may be a read error. V usage is TRBV10-3 and J usage is TRBJ2-1; TRBD1 might be the D (6 bases). This CDR3 region has 14 residues. Germline CDR1 ENHRY, CDR2 SYGVKD. The CDR3 nucleotides are TGTGCCATCAGTGATTACGAAGGGGACAACGAGCAGTTCTTC. It translates to CAISDYEGDNEQFF.

CDR3 protein: CASSQEGAGRADTQYF. CDR3 coding DNA: TGCGCCAGCAGCCAAGAAGGCGCGGGGAGGGCAGATACGCAGTATTTT. The rearrangement uses TRBV4-1 and TRBJ2-3; 7 nucleotides match TRBD2. The CDR3 covers 16 residues. Unmatched junction bases numbered 7, after V lost 0 bases and J lost 4 bases. Germline CDR1 MGHRA, CDR2 YSYEKL.

The chain links TRBV5-6 to TRBJ2-7; D possibly uses TRBD1 or TRBD2 (5 bases each). The CDR3 consists of 18 residues. V dropped 3 bases and J dropped 1 base, with 23 bases sitting between them. CDR1 SGHDT and CDR2 YYEEEE come from the germline V gene. The CDR3 loop is CASSYPPTAGTASYEQYF. CDR3 nucleotide sequence: TGTGCCAGCAGCTACCCACCGACCGCCGGGACGGCTTCCTACGAGCAGTACTTC.

This clonotype is a singleton in its sample. The junction departs from germline at one end; a sequencing error may be responsible. The V call is TRBV6-1, the J call TRBJ1-5; perhaps TRBD1 as D (6 bases). This CDR3 contains 16 residues. In germline, CDR1 is MNHNS, CDR2 SASEGT. The CDR3 reads CASSEQGFPYNQPRHF. The DNA for the CDR3 is TGTGCCAGCAGTGAACAGGGGTTCCCCTACAATCAGCCCCGGCATTTT.